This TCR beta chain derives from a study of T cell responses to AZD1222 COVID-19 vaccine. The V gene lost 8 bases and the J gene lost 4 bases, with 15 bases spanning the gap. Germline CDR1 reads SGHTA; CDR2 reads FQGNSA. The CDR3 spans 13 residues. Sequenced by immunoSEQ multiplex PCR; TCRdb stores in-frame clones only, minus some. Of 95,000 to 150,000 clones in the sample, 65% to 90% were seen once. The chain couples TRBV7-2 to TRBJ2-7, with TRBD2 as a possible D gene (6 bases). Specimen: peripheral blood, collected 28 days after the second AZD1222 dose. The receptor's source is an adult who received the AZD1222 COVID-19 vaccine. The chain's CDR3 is CASGGGNSYEQYF. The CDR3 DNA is TGTGCCAGCGGGGGAGGTAACAGTTACGAGCAGTACTTC.